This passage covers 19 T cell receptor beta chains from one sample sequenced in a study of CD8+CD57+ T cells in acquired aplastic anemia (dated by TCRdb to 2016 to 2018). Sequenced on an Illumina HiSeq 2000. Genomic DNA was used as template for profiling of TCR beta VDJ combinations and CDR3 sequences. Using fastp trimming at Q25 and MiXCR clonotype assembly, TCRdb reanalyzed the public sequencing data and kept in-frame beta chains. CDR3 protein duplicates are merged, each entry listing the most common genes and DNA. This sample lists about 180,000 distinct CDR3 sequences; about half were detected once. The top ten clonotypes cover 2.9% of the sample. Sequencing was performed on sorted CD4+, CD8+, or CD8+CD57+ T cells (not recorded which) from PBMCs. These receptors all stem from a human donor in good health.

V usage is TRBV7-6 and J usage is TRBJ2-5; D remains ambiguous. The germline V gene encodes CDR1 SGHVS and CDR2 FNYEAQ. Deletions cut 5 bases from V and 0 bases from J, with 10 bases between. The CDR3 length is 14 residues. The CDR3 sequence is CASSPLGYQETQYF. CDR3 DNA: TGTGCCAGCAGCCCCCTAGGTTACCAAGAGACCCAGTACTTC.

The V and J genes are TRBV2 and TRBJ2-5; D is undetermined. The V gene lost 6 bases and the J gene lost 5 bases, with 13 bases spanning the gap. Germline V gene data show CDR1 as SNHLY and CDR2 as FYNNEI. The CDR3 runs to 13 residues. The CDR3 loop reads CASRDGMWETQYF. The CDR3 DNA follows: TGTGCCAGCAGGGATGGGATGTGGGAGACCCAGTACTTC.

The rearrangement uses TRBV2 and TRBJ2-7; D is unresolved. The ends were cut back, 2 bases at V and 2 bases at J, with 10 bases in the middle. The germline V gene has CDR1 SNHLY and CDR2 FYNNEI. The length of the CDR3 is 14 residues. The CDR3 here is CASSEMLATYEQYF. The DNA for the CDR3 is TGTGCCAGCAGTGAAATGCTTGCCACCTACGAGCAGTACTTC.

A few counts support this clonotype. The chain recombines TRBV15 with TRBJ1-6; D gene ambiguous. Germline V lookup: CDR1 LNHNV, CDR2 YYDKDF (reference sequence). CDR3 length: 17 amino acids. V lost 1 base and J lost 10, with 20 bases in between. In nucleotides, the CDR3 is TGTGCCACCAGCAGAGGGGCACTGTGGGAGGCAGAATCACCCCTCCACTTT. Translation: CATSRGALWEAESPLHF.

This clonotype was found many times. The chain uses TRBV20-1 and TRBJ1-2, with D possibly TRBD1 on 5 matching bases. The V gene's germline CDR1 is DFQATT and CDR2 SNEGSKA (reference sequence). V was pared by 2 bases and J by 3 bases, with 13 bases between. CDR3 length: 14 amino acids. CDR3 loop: CSARPRQKDYGYTF. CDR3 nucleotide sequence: TGCAGTGCTAGACCTCGACAGAAAGACTATGGCTACACCTTC.

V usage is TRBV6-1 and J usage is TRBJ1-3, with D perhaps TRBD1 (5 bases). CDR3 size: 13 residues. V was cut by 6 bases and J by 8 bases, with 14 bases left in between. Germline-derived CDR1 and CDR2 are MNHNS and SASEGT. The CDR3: CASREDILHTIYF. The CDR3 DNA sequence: TGTGCCAGCAGGGAGGACATACTACACACCATATATTTT.

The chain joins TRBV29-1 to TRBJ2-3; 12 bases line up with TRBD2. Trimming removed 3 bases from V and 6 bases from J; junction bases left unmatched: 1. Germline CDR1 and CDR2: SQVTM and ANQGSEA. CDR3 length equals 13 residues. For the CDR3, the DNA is TGCAGCGTTGACGGGACTAGCGGGGATACGCAGTATTTT. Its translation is CSVDGTSGDTQYF.

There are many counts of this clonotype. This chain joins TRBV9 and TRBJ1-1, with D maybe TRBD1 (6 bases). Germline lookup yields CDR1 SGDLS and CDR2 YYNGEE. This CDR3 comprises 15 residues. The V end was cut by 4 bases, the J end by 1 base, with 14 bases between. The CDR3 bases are TGTGCCAGCAGCTCCGGACAGCTAACGAACACTGAAGCTTTCTTT. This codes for CASSSGQLTNTEAFF. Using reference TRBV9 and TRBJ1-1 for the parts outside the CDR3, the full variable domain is DSGVTQTPKHLITATGQRVTLRCSPRSGDLSVYWYQQSLDQGLQFLIQYYNGEERAKGNILERFSAQQFPDLHSELNLSSLELGDSALYFCASSSGQLTNTEAFFGQGTRLTVV.

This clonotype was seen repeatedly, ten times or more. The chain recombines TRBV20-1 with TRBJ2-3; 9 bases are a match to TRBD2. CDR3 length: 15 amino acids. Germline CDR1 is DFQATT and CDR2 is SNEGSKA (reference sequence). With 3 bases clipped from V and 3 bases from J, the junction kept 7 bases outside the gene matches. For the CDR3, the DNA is TGCAGTGCTAGTAATCCTAGCGGGAAAACAGATACGCAGTATTTT. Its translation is CSASNPSGKTDTQYF.

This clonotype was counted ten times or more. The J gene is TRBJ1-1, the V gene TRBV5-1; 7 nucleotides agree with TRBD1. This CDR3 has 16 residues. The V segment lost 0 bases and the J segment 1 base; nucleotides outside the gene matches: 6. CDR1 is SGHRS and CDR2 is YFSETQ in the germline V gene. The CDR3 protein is CASSLGTGGKNTEAFF. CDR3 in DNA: TGCGCCAGCAGCTTGGGGACAGGAGGGAAGAACACTGAAGCTTTCTTT.

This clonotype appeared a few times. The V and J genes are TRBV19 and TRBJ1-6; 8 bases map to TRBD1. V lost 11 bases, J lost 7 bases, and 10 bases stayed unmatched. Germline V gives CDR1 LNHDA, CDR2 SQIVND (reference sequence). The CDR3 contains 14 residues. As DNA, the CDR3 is TGTGCCTCCAACCCTGGGACAGGCAATTCACCCCTCCACTTT. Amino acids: CASNPGTGNSPLHF.

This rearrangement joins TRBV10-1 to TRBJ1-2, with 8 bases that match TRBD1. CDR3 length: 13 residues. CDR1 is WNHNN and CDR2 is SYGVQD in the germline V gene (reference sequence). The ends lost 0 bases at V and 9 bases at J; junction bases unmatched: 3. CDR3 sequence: CASSESQGASYTF. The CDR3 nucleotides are TGCGCCAGCAGTGAGTCGCAGGGGGCAAGCTACACCTTC.

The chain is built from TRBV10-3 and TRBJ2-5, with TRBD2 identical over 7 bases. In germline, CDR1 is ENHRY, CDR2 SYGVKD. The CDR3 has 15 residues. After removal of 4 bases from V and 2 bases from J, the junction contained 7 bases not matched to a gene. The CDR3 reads CAISGGGTIQETQYF. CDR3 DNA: TGTGCCATCAGTGGGGGGGGAACCATACAAGAGACCCAGTACTTC.

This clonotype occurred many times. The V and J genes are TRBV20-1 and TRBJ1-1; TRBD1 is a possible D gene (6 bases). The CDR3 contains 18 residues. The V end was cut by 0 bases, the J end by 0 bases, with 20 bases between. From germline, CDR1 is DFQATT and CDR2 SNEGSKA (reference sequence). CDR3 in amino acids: CSAREAGASRAMNTEAFF. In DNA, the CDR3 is TGCAGTGCTAGAGAGGCAGGGGCCTCGAGGGCGATGAACACTGAAGCTTTCTTT.

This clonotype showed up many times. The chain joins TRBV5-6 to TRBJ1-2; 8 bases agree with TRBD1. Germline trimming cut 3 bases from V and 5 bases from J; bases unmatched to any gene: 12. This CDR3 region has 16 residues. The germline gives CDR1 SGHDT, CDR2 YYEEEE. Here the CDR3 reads CASSWRTRTGKYGYTF. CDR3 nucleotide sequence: TGTGCCAGCAGCTGGAGGACCCGGACAGGGAAGTATGGCTACACCTTC.

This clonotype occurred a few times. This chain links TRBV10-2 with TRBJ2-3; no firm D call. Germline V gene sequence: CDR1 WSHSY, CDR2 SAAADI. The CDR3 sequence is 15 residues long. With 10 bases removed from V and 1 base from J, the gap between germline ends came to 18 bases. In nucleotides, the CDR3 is TGCGCCACCACATTGGTCCTAAGGGGCACAGATACGCAGTATTTT. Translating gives CATTLVLRGTDTQYF.

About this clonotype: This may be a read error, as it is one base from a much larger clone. The CDR3 nucleotides read TGTGCCGGCAGGCGGAGACAGGGGCCCAGCTCCTACGAGCAGTACTTC. This codes for CAGRRRQGPSSYEQYF. The chain employs TRBV2 and TRBJ2-7; 8 bases align to TRBD1. The germline V gene encodes CDR1 SNHLY and CDR2 FYNNEI. The CDR3 has 16 amino acids.

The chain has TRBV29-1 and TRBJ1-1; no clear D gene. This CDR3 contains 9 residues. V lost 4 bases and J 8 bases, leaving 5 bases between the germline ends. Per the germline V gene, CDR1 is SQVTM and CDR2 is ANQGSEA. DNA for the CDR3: TGCAGCGTTGGCTGGGAAGCTTTCTTT. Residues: CSVGWEAFF.

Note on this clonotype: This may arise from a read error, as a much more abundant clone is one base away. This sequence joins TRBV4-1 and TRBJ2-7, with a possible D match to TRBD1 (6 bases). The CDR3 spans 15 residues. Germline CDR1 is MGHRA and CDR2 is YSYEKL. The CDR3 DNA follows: TGCGCCAGCGGCCAAGACCTACAGGGAACCTACGAGCAGTACTTC. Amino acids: CASGQDLQGTYEQYF.